A selection of T cell receptor beta chains follows, all from one sample in a study of T cell repertoires in cytomegalovirus infection. TCRdb re-called the reads through MiXCR, storing one row per CDR3 protein. This table has 700,000 to 900,000 distinct CDR3 sequences, almost 30% appearing once. For these TCRs, the target antigens are not known. This specimen consisted of cultured CD8+ T cells from PBMCs, obtained from culture after CMV antigen stimulation. The receptors derive from a human donor in good health (CMV status not recorded). Some clones in this sample may be carry-over from other donors' samples. CDR3s include the opening cysteine and the closing phenylalanine or tryptophan. Fields, in order: clone size, CDR3 length, J gene, D gene, V gene, CDR3 protein, CDR3 DNA. The D gene is left open where the match is weak. The listing skips clone size in some rows; elsewhere it reads once, few, many or a size class.

many,15,TRBJ2-1,TRBD2,TRBV7-2,CASSLVAGVYNEQFF,TGTGCCAGCAGCTTAGTTGCGGGGGTCTACAATGAGCAGTTCTTC
few,16,TRBJ2-2,NA,TRBV27,CASSFGLMESGGELFF,TGTGCCAGCAGTTTTGGGCTCATGGAGTCCGGGGGGGAGCTGTTTTTT
NA,15,TRBJ2-7,TRBD1,TRBV19,CASSLNGQGLVEQYF,TGTGCCAGTAGTTTAAACGGACAGGGGCTCGTTGAGCAGTACTTC
few,16,TRBJ1-1,NA,TRBV12-3/TRBV12-4,CASSLAIKGPNTEAFF,TGTGCCAGCAGTTTAGCGATTAAGGGACCGAACACTGAAGCTTTCTTT
NA,14,TRBJ1-2,NA,TRBV12-5,CASGLASGAYGYTF,TGTGCTAGTGGTTTGGCCTCCGGGGCCTATGGCTACACCTTC
NA,14,TRBJ2-7,NA,TRBV2,CASSGDSRPYEQYF,TGTGCCAGCAGTGGGGACTCCCGCCCCTACGAGCAGTACTTC
NA,11,TRBJ1-1,NA,TRBV7-6,CASRAGNEAFF,TGTGCCAGCAGAGCAGGGAATGAAGCTTTCTTT
few,14,TRBJ1-1,NA,TRBV19,CASSMAQGDTEAFF,TGTGCCAGTAGTATGGCGCAGGGAGACACTGAAGCTTTCTTT
many,15,TRBJ2-2,NA,TRBV5-1,CASSSLLAGTGELFF,TGCGCCAGCAGCTCCCTACTCGCGGGGACCGGGGAGCTGTTTTTT
NA,16,TRBJ2-6,NA,TRBV9,CASSPQGRSGANVLTF,TGTGCCAGCAGCCCGCAGGGAAGGTCTGGGGCCAACGTCCTGACTTTC
many,14,TRBJ2-2,NA,TRBV7-6,CASSPTGIAGELFF,TGTGCCAGCAGCCCCACAGGGATCGCCGGGGAGCTGTTTTTT
many,15,TRBJ2-5,NA,TRBV4-1,CASSQDDGERETQYF,TGCGCCAGCAGCCAAGACGACGGCGAGAGGGAGACCCAGTACTTC
NA,13,TRBJ1-1,NA,TRBV13,CASSLHPSSEAFF,TGTGCCAGCAGCTTACACCCTTCCTCTGAAGCTTTCTTT
NA,16,TRBJ2-6,NA,TRBV12-3/TRBV12-4,CASTPPWGSGANVLTF,TGTGCCAGCACTCCCCCTTGGGGCTCTGGGGCCAACGTCCTGACTTTC